Each of the 21 T cell receptor beta chains below was sequenced from the same sample in a study of spatial heterogeneity in lung cancer. Study observations and caveats: Mutation counts in tumors were tracked by counts of expanded intratumoral alpha and beta TCRs.

As for time point: sample taken at primary tumor resection. No antigen is known for these receptors. TCRdb ran MiXCR on the 5' RACE reads and lists one entry per CDR3 protein. The data contain 3,900 or so distinct CDR3 sequences, about 6% of them seen just once; the ten biggest clones take up 15% to 20%. Sequencing used lung tumor tissue, obtained at surgery. The receptor source for this set is a male donor with early-stage non-small cell lung cancer.

This clonotype qualifies as medium-sized (0.01 to 0.1%). CDR3 sequence (DNA): TGTGCCAGCACCCAGAGGGGGGGGCGCGAGGAAAAACTGTTTTTT. This sequence encodes CASTQRGGREEKLFF. The V call is TRBV7-2, the J call TRBJ1-4, with D perhaps matching TRBD1 (6 bases). The CDR3 has 15 residues. CDR1 is SGHTA and CDR2 is FQGNSA in the germline V gene. The ends were cut back, 7 bases at V and 8 bases at J, with 20 bases in the middle.

This clonotype was observed at least ten times. The chain recombines TRBV20-1 with TRBJ2-3, with D possibly matching TRBD2 (6 bases). The CDR3 loop spans 14 amino acids. Trimming left V 3 bases short and J 2 bases short, with 12 bases between. Germline-derived CDR1 and CDR2 are DFQATT and SNEGSKA (reference sequence). This chain's CDR3 is CSASTGTFTDTQYF. The CDR3 DNA follows: TGCAGTGCTAGCACCGGGACTTTCACAGATACGCAGTATTTT.

This clonotype is termed medium-sized. This chain connects TRBV12-5 to TRBJ1-5; D is perhaps TRBD1 (5 bases). The CDR3 extends over 15 amino acids. Trimming left V 5 bases short and J 7 bases short, with 18 bases between. In germline, CDR1 is LGHNT, CDR2 FRNRAP. In nucleotides, the CDR3 is TGTGCTAGTGGTCCCCCGGAGGGGAATAAACAGCCCCAGCATTTT. Translating it yields CASGPPEGNKQPQHF.

This clonotype has a count of ten or more. This chain connects TRBV6-5 to TRBJ2-1; a possible D gene is TRBD2 (5 bases). V was trimmed by 6 bases and J by 0 bases, leaving 12 bases between them. CDR1 is MNHEY, CDR2 SVGAGI, per germline. The CDR3 totals 15 residues. CDR3 DNA: TGTGCCAGCAGGAAGACTATCACCTCCTACAATGAGCAGTTCTTC. Protein sequence: CASRKTITSYNEQFF.

By sample share, this clonotype is medium-sized (0.01 to 0.1%). The V and J genes are TRBV3-1 and TRBJ2-7; maybe TRBD1 (6 bases). Germline assignment: CDR1 LGHDT and CDR2 YNNKEL (reference sequence). Trimming took 0 bases from V and 0 from J, leaving 18 bases between them. The CDR3 totals 18 residues. CDR3 loop: CASSQDRSERDNSYEQYF. DNA for the CDR3: TGTGCCAGCAGCCAAGATCGTAGCGAACGGGACAACTCCTACGAGCAGTACTTC.

In this sample, this clonotype turned up a few times. The J gene is TRBJ1-5, the V gene TRBV28; D is ambiguous. The CDR3 extends over 14 amino acids. Germline values: CDR1 MDHEN, CDR2 SYDVKM. V gave up 5 bases and J gave up 0 bases, with 8 bases separating them. The CDR3 region is CASSATDSNQPQHF. The CDR3 nucleotides are TGTGCCAGCAGTGCCACGGATAGCAATCAGCCCCAGCATTTT. The variable domain in full, with the rest retrieved from reference TRBV28 and TRBJ1-5, is DVKVTQSSRYLVKRTGEKVFLECVQDMDHENMFWYRQDPGLGLRLIYFSYDVKMKEKGDIPEGYSVSREKKERFSLILESASTNQTSMYLCASSATDSNQPQHFGDGTRLSIL.

V and J are TRBV6-2 or TRBV6-3 and TRBJ1-5; 9 nucleotides match TRBD1. The CDR3 totals 18 residues. The V gene's germline CDR1 is MNHEY and CDR2 SVGEGT. Trimming cost V 4 bases and J 0 bases; bases outside gene matches: 10. This CDR3 is CASSSATGQGFSNQPQHF. CDR3 sequence (DNA): TGTGCCAGCAGTTCGGCTACGGGACAGGGCTTTAGCAATCAGCCCCAGCATTTT.

This clonotype is medium-sized (0.01 to 0.1%) in the sample. The gene calls are TRBV6-6 and TRBJ2-7, with D tentatively TRBD1 (6 bases). Trimming stripped 5 bases from V and 7 bases from J, with 9 bases between. CDR3 length: 11 amino acids. Germline CDR1 and CDR2: MNHNY and SVGAGI (reference sequence). The CDR3, as DNA: TGTGCCAGCAGTAAAGACAGGGAGCAGTACTTC. This codes for CASSKDREQYF.

By share, this clonotype ranks as medium-sized. The J gene is TRBJ1-5, the V gene TRBV6-2 or TRBV6-3; TRBD1 is a possible D gene (6 bases). Germline CDR1 is MNHEY and CDR2 is SVGEGT. The CDR3 sequence is 14 residues long. Trimming removed 6 bases at V and 4 bases at J, with 13 bases between. CDR3 loop: CASSLSQGNQPQHF. CDR3 DNA sequence: TGTGCCAGCAGCCTATCTCAGGGGAATCAGCCCCAGCATTTT.

This clonotype was observed at least ten times. V gene TRBV6-6 combines with J gene TRBJ1-5, with TRBD1 matching 7 bases. The CDR3 is made up of 15 amino acids. Per germline, CDR1 MNHNY and CDR2 SVGAGI (reference sequence). With 6 bases clipped from V and 4 bases from J, the junction kept 9 bases outside the gene matches. The CDR3 here is CASSQTGPGNQPQHF. The CDR3 bases are TGTGCCAGCAGCCAGACAGGGCCAGGGAATCAGCCCCAGCATTTT.

By sample share, this clonotype is medium-sized (0.01 to 0.1%). The chain employs TRBV29-1 and TRBJ1-4, with TRBD1 as a possible D gene (5 bases). CDR1 is SQVTM and CDR2 is ANQGSEA in the germline V gene. Trimming removed 5 bases at V and 1 base at J, with 11 bases between. This CDR3 has 14 amino acids. The CDR3 DNA is TGCAGCGTTCTGGGGGACCTAACTAATGAAAAACTGTTTTTT. It encodes CSVLGDLTNEKLFF.

In its sample, this clonotype is medium-sized. The DNA of the CDR3 is TGTGCCAGCAGCCACCGCGGGGGGGTGAGGGAGCAGTACTTC. Its translation: CASSHRGGVREQYF. The gene calls are TRBV13 and TRBJ2-7; 9 positions agree with TRBD2. With V trimmed by 5 bases and J by 7 bases, 9 bases remained unmatched. The CDR3 covers 14 residues. CDR1 and CDR2 from the germline V gene are PRHDT and FYEKMQ (reference sequence).

This clonotype ranks as medium-sized (0.01 to 0.1%). The chain links TRBV2 to TRBJ2-4, with D perhaps TRBD2 (5 bases). V lost 2 bases and J 2 bases, leaving 16 bases between the germline ends. Germline V gene sequence: CDR1 SNHLY, CDR2 FYNNEI. The CDR3 has 17 residues. The CDR3 DNA follows: TGTGCCAGCAGTGAAAAGGATCCGGGGAATCCCAAAAACATTCAGTACTTC. Translating it yields CASSEKDPGNPKNIQYF.

This clonotype rates as medium-sized. The junction does not match germline at one end; this may be a read error. The V gene is TRBV7-9, the J gene TRBJ1-5; the D is unclear. The CDR3 extends over 12 amino acids. Germline V gives CDR1 SEHNR, CDR2 FQNEAQ (reference sequence). The CDR3 nucleotides are TGTGCCAGCAGTTTAGGCGACCAGCCCCAGCATTTT. Protein sequence: CASSLGDQPQHF.

This clonotype was seen at least ten times. The rearrangement joins TRBV20-1 to TRBJ2-2, with D hard to call. V was pared by 3 bases and J by 3 bases, with 14 bases between. Germline V gene sequence: CDR1 DFQATT, CDR2 SNEGSKA (reference sequence). The CDR3 contains 15 residues. CDR3 protein: CSASGLEIDTGELFF. Written as DNA, the CDR3 is TGCAGTGCTAGTGGCCTAGAAATAGACACCGGGGAGCTGTTTTTT.

In its sample, this clonotype was seen many times. This chain uses TRBV6-2 or TRBV6-3 with TRBJ1-1; TRBD1 agrees at 8 bases. Germline CDR1 MNHEY, CDR2 SVGEGT. Germline trimming cut 7 bases from V and 5 bases from J; bases unmatched to any gene: 6. The CDR3 has 13 residues. DNA of the CDR3: TGTGCCAGCACCCGACAGGGGCTTACTGAAGCTTTCTTT. It is translated as CASTRQGLTEAFF.

Only a few counts were recorded for this clonotype. The chain uses TRBV13 and TRBJ2-1, with TRBD2 identical over 15 bases. V was clipped by 4 bases and J by 2 bases; unmatched bases: 12. Germline CDR1 and CDR2: PRHDT and FYEKMQ (reference sequence). The CDR3 spans 20 residues. CDR3 nucleotide sequence: TGTGCCAGCAGCTCCTATCGACGGACTAGCGGGAGGGCCGCCTACAATGAGCAGTTCTTC. It codes for CASSSYRRTSGRAAYNEQFF.

This rearrangement joins TRBV20-1 to TRBJ2-7; D is possibly TRBD1 (6 bases). The CDR3 extends over 13 amino acids. Trimming removed 3 bases at V and 6 bases at J, with 15 bases between. Germline assignment: CDR1 DFQATT and CDR2 SNEGSKA (reference sequence). In nucleotides, the CDR3 is TGCAGTGCTAGGGGCAGGGGATACTCCGAGCAGTACTTC. It specifies CSARGRGYSEQYF.

This clonotype is medium-sized by share. The V call is TRBV3-1, the J call TRBJ1-1, with no clear D. There are 12 residues in the CDR3. CDR1 LGHDT and CDR2 YNNKEL come from the germline V gene (reference sequence). The V end was cut by 7 bases, the J end by 5 bases, with 11 bases between. The CDR3 is CASTAGKTEAFF. CDR3 in DNA: TGTGCCAGCACGGCGGGAAAGACTGAAGCTTTCTTT.

This clonotype showed up just a few times. J is TRBJ1-5 and V is TRBV6-6, with D possibly TRBD1 on 6 matching bases. The germline gives CDR1 MNHNY, CDR2 SVGAGI (reference sequence). There are 16 residues in the CDR3. V lost 6 bases and J 0 bases, leaving 15 bases between the germline ends. The CDR3 DNA sequence: TGTGCCAGCAGAAAAAAACAGGGAGTTAGCAATCAGCCCCAGCATTTT. Amino acids: CASRKKQGVSNQPQHF.

This clonotype was picked up a small number of times. CDR3 sequence: CSAADSYEQYF. The CDR3 nucleotides read TGCAGTGCAGCTGACAGCTACGAGCAGTACTTC. The V call is TRBV20-1, the J call TRBJ2-7, with D possibly matching TRBD1 (5 bases). The V end was cut by 6 bases, the J end by 3 bases, with 9 bases between. This CDR3 contains 11 residues. Germline-derived CDR1 and CDR2 are DFQATT and SNEGSKA (reference sequence).